These T cell receptor beta chains were read from a single sample in a study of beta chain features in type 1 diabetes. TCRdb's table, derived via immunoSEQ multiplex PCR, lists solely in-frame clones and lacks some. The sample consists of hundreds of thousands of clones, about 29% of them appearing once. Sequences were obtained from naive CD4+ T cells from blood. Receptor source: a man between 18 and 29 years old in good health. Both conserved end residues are part of each CDR3. The D gene is left open where the match is weak. A row's size may be missing; if present it is once, few, many or a size class.

>TRBV29-1|TRBD2|-|TRBJ2-3
TGCAGCGTTCGGCTAGCGGGAACAGATACGCAGTATTTT
CSVRLAGTDTQYF
>TRBV28|-|few|TRBJ2-1
TGTGCCAGCAGTTCCCCGAGCCAGGGGGAGCAGTTCTTC
CASSSPSQGEQFF
>TRBV28|-|few|TRBJ2-5
TGTGCCAGCAGTTTATTCAGGGGATGGGAGACCCAGTACTTC
CASSLFRGWETQYF
>TRBV7-9|-|-|TRBJ2-7
TGTGCCAGCAGCCCGACCGGACACGAGCAGTACTTC
CASSPTGHEQYF
>TRBV2|TRBD2|-|TRBJ2-5
TGTGCCAGCAGTGATAGGAGACTAGCCCAAGAGACCCAGTACTTC
CASSDRRLAQETQYF
>TRBV28|-|few|TRBJ1-2
TGTGCCAGCAGTTTGAGGGCCACGAACTATGGCTACACCTTC
CASSLRATNYGYTF
>TRBV11-3|-|-|TRBJ2-3
TGTGCCAGCAGCCTGGGGCAGCTGAGCACAGATACGCAGTATTTT
CASSLGQLSTDTQYF
>TRBV7-9|TRBD1|-|TRBJ2-7
TGTGCCAGCAGCGCCGACAGGGGTTCCTACGAGCAGTACTTC
CASSADRGSYEQYF
>TRBV6-5|TRBD2|-|TRBJ2-1
TGTGCCAGCAGTTACCTGGGACTAGCGGGAGTCGAGCAGTTCTTC
CASSYLGLAGVEQFF
>TRBV18|TRBD2|-|TRBJ2-5
TGTGCCAGCTCCCAGACTAGCGGGGGCCAAGAGACCCAGTACTTC
CASSQTSGGQETQYF
>TRBV27|-|-|TRBJ2-1
TGTGCCAGCAGTTTGAGGGCTAGTCTGGATGAGCAGTTCTTC
CASSLRASLDEQFF
>TRBV7-9|-|-|TRBJ1-1
TGTGCCAGCACCTACATAGGGGACACTGAAGCTTTCTTT
CASTYIGDTEAFF
>TRBV29-1|TRBD1|-|TRBJ1-1
TGCAGCCCGTGGGACAGGAGAAACACTGAAGCTTTCTTT
CSPWDRRNTEAFF
>TRBV2|TRBD1|-|TRBJ2-3
TGTGCCAGTACAATCGACAGGGCAGATACGCAGTATTTT
CASTIDRADTQYF
>TRBV7-9|TRBD2|-|TRBJ2-7
TGTGCCAGCAGCTTAAACCCAGCGGGAGGAGTTAACTACGAGCAGTACTTC
CASSLNPAGGVNYEQYF
>TRBV15|-|-|TRBJ2-3
TGTGCCACCAGCACGAGACGAAGCACAGATACGCAGTATTTT
CATSTRRSTDTQYF
>TRBV7-9|TRBD1|-|TRBJ1-5
TGTGCCAGCAGCCCGGGTGACAGGGGAAGCAATCAGCCCCAGCATTTT
CASSPGDRGSNQPQHF
>TRBV6-5|-|few|TRBJ2-7
TGTGCCAGCAGTCCCCGTCGCGGGGAGCAGTACTTC
CASSPRRGEQYF
>TRBV18|TRBD2|-|TRBJ2-1
TGTGCCAGCTCACCACCTAGCGGGAGCTCCTACAATGAGCAGTTCTTC
CASSPPSGSSYNEQFF
>TRBV29-1|-|-|TRBJ2-7
TGCAGCGTTAAAGGTACAGAGGTATCCTACGAGCAGTACTTC
CSVKGTEVSYEQYF
>TRBV30|-|-|TRBJ2-5
TGTGCCTGGAGCCCGGGACAAGAGACCCAGTACTTC
CAWSPGQETQYF
>TRBV7-2|-|-|TRBJ2-7
TGTGCCAGCAGCATCAAGGTCGGCCAGCCCTACGAGCAGTACTTC
CASSIKVGQPYEQYF
>TRBV7-2|TRBD2|-|TRBJ2-7
TGTGCCAGCAGCTTCGGACTAGCCTACGAGCAGTACTTC
CASSFGLAYEQYF
>TRBV9|-|-|TRBJ2-3
TGTGCCAGCAGCCCCCCCGGTACCACAGATACGCAGTATTTT
CASSPPGTTDTQYF
>TRBV4-3|TRBD1|-|TRBJ1-4
TGCGCCAGCAGCCAAAGTCCCCGGGGACAGGGTTATGAAAAACTGTTTTTT
CASSQSPRGQGYEKLFF